This T cell receptor beta chain was sequenced during a study of T-cell reconstitution after alpha-beta-depleted transplantation in children. Study-wide points: Expanded graft clones numbering several hundred reportedly gave rise to alpha-beta T cells about two months after transplant. High day-60 TCRbeta diversity in some patients came from surviving recipient T cells and thymic progenitors. A year post-transplant, T-cell counts and diversity derived mostly from newly produced T cells.

Unique molecular identifiers featured in how the TCRbeta library was prepared. TCRdb fed the PCR reads into MiXCR, producing one record per CDR3 protein. The sample yields hundreds of thousands of distinct CDR3 sequences, roughly 14% seen once. This clonotype showed up many times. What it recognizes is unknown. CDR1 is SGHVS and CDR2 is FQNEAQ in the germline V gene. This CDR3 has 18 amino acids. V was pared by 5 bases and J by 8 bases, with 28 bases between. The V and J genes are TRBV7-8 and TRBJ1-5; D is unresolved. The material was PBMCs, obtained before TCRalphabeta/CD19-depleted stem cell transplant. This clonotype was obtained from a girl between 2 and 10 years old with congenital amegakaryocytic thrombocytopenia, due to receive a stem cell transplant. In DNA form, the CDR3 reads TGTGCCAGCAGCAAGTACGGCCGTTCGGGTCTTCGAATGGAGCCCCAGCATTTT. It is translated as CASSKYGRSGLRMEPQHF.